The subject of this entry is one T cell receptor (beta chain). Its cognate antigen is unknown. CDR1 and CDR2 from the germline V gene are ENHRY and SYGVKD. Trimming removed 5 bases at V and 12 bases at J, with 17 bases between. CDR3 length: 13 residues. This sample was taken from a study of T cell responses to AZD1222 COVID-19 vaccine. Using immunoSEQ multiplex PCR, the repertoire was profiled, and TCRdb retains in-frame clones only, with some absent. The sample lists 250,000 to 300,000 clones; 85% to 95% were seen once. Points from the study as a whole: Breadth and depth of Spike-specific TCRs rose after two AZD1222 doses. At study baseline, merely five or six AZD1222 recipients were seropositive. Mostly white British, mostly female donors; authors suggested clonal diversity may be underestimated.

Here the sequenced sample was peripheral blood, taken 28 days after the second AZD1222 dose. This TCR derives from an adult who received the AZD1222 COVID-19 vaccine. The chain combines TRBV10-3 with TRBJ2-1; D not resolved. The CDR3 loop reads CAISPAGSPGQFF. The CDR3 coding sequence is TGTGCCATCAGTCCAGCCGGGTCGCCGGGGCAGTTCTTC.